These 29 T cell receptor beta chains were sequenced from one sample in a study of blood T cell repertoires in COVID-19 (dated by TCRdb to the early 2020s). To prepare the library, the immunoSEQ multiplex PCR assay was applied. This is the immuneACCESS table as TCRdb keeps it, with only in-frame sequences that have V and J called. A part of the clones is gone; compared with another copy, unresolved V genes explain less than half, and the rest is unexplained. The sample includes some 150,000 clones, with roughly 80% observed a single time. Under 9.5% of the sample is taken by the ten largest. Material for sequencing was peripheral blood. These receptors were taken from a human donor in a cohort sampled during active COVID-19.

V and J are TRBV19 and TRBJ2-7, with 9 bases matching TRBD1. The CDR3 has 12 residues. V gave up 10 bases and J gave up 3 bases; unmatched junction bases: 4. The germline CDR1 and CDR2 sequences are LNHDA and SQIVND (reference sequence). CDR3 residues: CATRDRDYEQYF. The CDR3 DNA sequence: TGTGCCACCCGGGACAGGGACTACGAGCAGTACTTC.

The chain couples TRBV3-1 (or the pseudogene TRBV3-2) to TRBJ1-4, with 11 bases matching TRBD1. The CDR3 totals 16 residues. CDR1 and CDR2 (germline): LGHDT, YNNKEL (reference sequence). Trimming at V came to 4 bases and at J to 8 bases, leaving 9 bases not matched to a gene. CDR3 sequence reads: CASSLPRTGGYEKLFF. CDR3 DNA sequence: TGTGCCAGCAGCCTGCCAAGGACAGGGGGCTACGAAAAACTGTTTTTT.

V usage is TRBV3-1 (or the pseudogene TRBV3-2) and J usage is TRBJ2-1; TRBD2 agrees at 10 bases. The germline V gene encodes CDR1 LGHDT and CDR2 YNNKEL (reference sequence). The CDR3 runs to 17 residues. Unmatched junction bases numbered 10, after V lost 1 base and J lost 7 bases. For the CDR3, the DNA is TGTGCCAGCAGCCAAGGGACTAGCGGCCAATCCCGGAATGAGCAGTTCTTC. This gives the protein CASSQGTSGQSRNEQFF.

This chain links TRBV5-1 with TRBJ2-7; 8 bases match TRBD2. The CDR3 runs 15 residues. Per germline, CDR1 SGHRS and CDR2 YFSETQ. The ends lost 1 base at V and 4 bases at J; junction bases unmatched: 7. The CDR3 bases are TGCGCCAGCAGCTTGAACGGGGGGGCTCCATACGAGCAGTACTTC. Amino acid sequence: CASSLNGGAPYEQYF.

The chain links TRBV4-1 to TRBJ2-6; D not certain. Per germline, CDR1 MGHRA and CDR2 YSYEKL. Trimming cost V 1 base and J 0 bases, with 13 bases left between them. The CDR3 has 18 residues. CDR3 sequence (DNA): TGCGCCAGCAGCCAAGCTTTAGAATACTACTCTGGGGCCAACGTCCTGACTTTC. It specifies CASSQALEYYSGANVLTF.

The CDR3 region has the DNA TGTGCCAGTAGTATAGGCGAGGCCTACGAGCAGTACTTC. Amino acid sequence: CASSIGEAYEQYF. J is TRBJ2-7 and V is TRBV19; no firm D call. In germline, CDR1 is LNHDA, CDR2 SQIVND (reference sequence). V lost 1 base to trimming and J lost 2 bases, with 6 bases between them. This CDR3 has 13 amino acids.

V is TRBV25-1 and J is TRBJ2-3; no clear D gene. Trimming cost V 5 bases and J 6 bases, with 6 bases left between them. The CDR3 has 11 amino acids. Germline V CDR1 and CDR2: MGHDK, SYGVNS. The CDR3 DNA reads TGTGCCAGCAGTAGCCTTGATACGCAGTATTTT. It specifies CASSSLDTQYF.

This clone was picked up one time. The chain couples TRBV5-1 to TRBJ1-6; D might be TRBD1 (5 bases). Germline lookup yields CDR1 SGHRS and CDR2 YFSETQ. This CDR3 spans 15 amino acids. V was trimmed by 0 bases and J by 7 bases, leaving 11 bases between them. The CDR3 sequence is CASSLASDSNSPLHF. The CDR3 nucleotides are TGCGCCAGCAGCTTGGCAAGTGACAGCAATTCACCCCTCCACTTT.

The gene calls are TRBV19 and TRBJ2-1, with a possible D match to TRBD2 (5 bases). Germline CDR1 is LNHDA and CDR2 is SQIVND (reference sequence). The germline V and J ends were trimmed by 5 bases and 4 bases, with 9 bases remaining between them. The CDR3 has 13 residues. CDR3 coding DNA: TGTGCCAGTAGTCCCCGCGGGTACAATGAGCAGTTCTTC. It yields the protein CASSPRGYNEQFF.

The chain carries TRBV13 and TRBJ2-3; the match to TRBD2 covers 15 bases. Unmatched junction bases numbered 10, after V lost 5 bases and J lost 1 base. Germline assignment: CDR1 PRHDT and CDR2 FYEKMQ (reference sequence). The CDR3 length is 19 residues. The CDR3 DNA reads as TGTGCCAGCAGCCCTCGGACTAGCGGGGGGGCCAGGGGCACAGATACGCAGTATTTT. This codes for CASSPRTSGGARGTDTQYF. The whole variable domain, remainder taken from reference TRBV13 and TRBJ2-3, is AAGVIQSPRHLIKEKRETATLKCYPIPRHDTVYWYQQGPGQDPQFLISFYEKMQSDKGSIPDRFSAQQFSDYHSELNMSSLELGDSALYFCASSPRTSGGARGTDTQYFGPGTRLTVL.

This sequence joins TRBV12-3 or TRBV12-4 and TRBJ2-7, with no clear D. V lost 3 bases and J lost 6, with 6 bases in between. This CDR3 is built from 11 residues. The CDR3 is CASSFLSEQYF. The CDR3 DNA sequence: TGTGCCAGCAGTTTTTTATCCGAGCAGTACTTC.

Of note for this clone: One junction end does not reproduce the germline sequence, and a read error may be involved. This chain links TRBV7-7 with TRBJ2-5; D may be TRBD2 (7 bases). Per the germline V gene, CDR1 is SSHAT and CDR2 is FNYEAQ (reference sequence). This CDR3 is 15 amino acids long. The CDR3 reads CASSLRGGAGETQYF. CDR3 coding DNA: TGTGCTAGCAGCTTACGAGGGGGGGCAGGAGAGACCCAGTACTTC.

V usage is TRBV18 and J usage is TRBJ1-5; TRBD1 might be the D (5 bases). The V end lost 6 bases, the J end lost 3 bases, and 12 bases lay between the germline ends. In germline, CDR1 is KGHSH, CDR2 LQKENI. The CDR3 has 14 amino acids. In nucleotides, the CDR3 is TGTGCCAGCTCGTGGGGCACTACCAATCAGCCCCAGCATTTT. Translated, it gives CASSWGTTNQPQHF.

V is TRBV6-5 and J is TRBJ1-3; the D gene is possibly TRBD1 (5 bases). Trimming removed 5 bases at V and 1 base at J, with 12 bases between. The CDR3 is 15 residues long. CDR1 and CDR2 from the germline V gene are MNHEY and SVGAGI. The CDR3 protein is CASSQPGYSGNTIYF. CDR3 DNA sequence: TGTGCCAGCAGTCAGCCAGGGTATTCTGGAAACACCATATATTTT.

About this clone itself: Germline is not matched at one junction end, which may reflect a read error. The chain is built from TRBV7-7 and TRBJ2-7; D is perhaps TRBD2 (6 bases). The CDR3 is 15 residues long. Germline assignment: CDR1 SSHAT and CDR2 FNYEAQ (reference sequence). DNA for the CDR3: TGTGCTAGCAGCTTAGGACTTGGACTATCCTACGAGCAGTACTTC. Translation: CASSLGLGLSYEQYF.

The chain has TRBV9 and TRBJ1-4; D is uncertain. The germline V gene has CDR1 SGDLS and CDR2 YYNGEE. V was shortened by 0 bases and J by 9 bases, with 15 bases between the two germline ends. The CDR3 totals 15 residues. The CDR3: CASSVGERESQKLFF. The CDR3 DNA follows: TGTGCCAGCAGCGTAGGTGAGAGAGAATCCCAAAAACTGTTTTTT.

The CDR3 DNA reads as TGTGCCAGCAGCTTAAGAGCGGACCCTACCCTAGAGCAGTTCTTC. This codes for CASSLRADPTLEQFF. The J gene is TRBJ2-1, the V gene TRBV7-3; a possible D gene is TRBD2 (5 bases). The CDR3 runs 15 residues. CDR1 and CDR2 (germline): SGHTA, FQGTGA. Trimming removed 1 base at V and 10 bases at J, with 17 bases between.

The chain recombines TRBV3-1 (or the pseudogene TRBV3-2) with TRBJ1-2, with 8 nucleotides matching TRBD1. CDR1 and CDR2 from the germline V gene are LGHDT and YNNKEL (reference sequence). J was trimmed by 3 bases and V by 0 bases; bases with no gene match: 6. The CDR3 is 16 residues long. The CDR3 region has the DNA TGTGCCAGCAGCCAAGATTATGCAGGGGGCGACTATGGCTACACCTTC. Translating gives CASSQDYAGGDYGYTF.

This sequence joins TRBV9 and TRBJ2-1; TRBD1 agrees at 7 bases. CDR3 length: 16 residues. The germline gives CDR1 SGDLS, CDR2 YYNGEE. With V trimmed by 4 bases and J by 4 bases, 11 bases remained unmatched. The DNA for the CDR3 is TGTGCCAGCAGCCCGCGGACAGGTCCGGCATACAATGAGCAGTTCTTC. It encodes CASSPRTGPAYNEQFF.

The CDR3 loop is CASSPWDSGNQPQHF. CDR3 bases: TGTGCCAGCAGTCCTTGGGACAGCGGCAATCAGCCCCAGCATTTT. The gene calls are TRBV27 and TRBJ1-5; 7 bases match TRBD1. The CDR3 contains 15 residues. V lost 5 bases to trimming and J lost 2 bases; unmatched junction nucleotides: 6. Germline CDR1 and CDR2: MNHEY and SMNVEV (reference sequence).

The gene calls are TRBV11-3 and TRBJ2-5; 8 bases fit TRBD1. Germline assignment: CDR1 SGHNT and CDR2 YENEEA. The trim removed 1 base at V and 4 bases at J, leaving 2 bases unmatched. This CDR3 is 14 amino acids long. Here the CDR3 reads CASSLGQGTETQYF. CDR3 sequence (DNA): TGTGCCAGCAGCTTAGGACAGGGGACAGAGACCCAGTACTTC.

The chain recombines TRBV19 with TRBJ2-2, with TRBD1 identical over 7 bases. Germline V CDR1 and CDR2: LNHDA, SQIVND (reference sequence). The V segment lost 3 bases and the J segment 0 bases; nucleotides outside the gene matches: 4. The CDR3 contains 16 residues. CDR3 loop: CASSMMGTANTGELFF. As DNA, the CDR3 is TGTGCCAGTAGTATGATGGGGACAGCGAACACCGGGGAGCTGTTTTTT.

The sample holds one count of this clone. This chain joins TRBV28 and TRBJ2-1; 8 positions agree with TRBD1. The CDR3 totals 13 residues. The germline gives CDR1 MDHEN, CDR2 SYDVKM. V lost 7 bases to trimming and J lost 6 bases; unmatched junction nucleotides: 5. The CDR3 loop reads CASTGQGVNEQFF. CDR3 coding DNA: TGTGCCAGCACTGGACAGGGTGTCAATGAGCAGTTCTTC. Full variable domain (remainder filled in from reference TRBV28 and TRBJ2-1): DVKVTQSSRYLVKRTGEKVFLECVQDMDHENMFWYRQDPGLGLRLIYFSYDVKMKEKGDIPEGYSVSREKKERFSLILESASTNQTSMYLCASTGQGVNEQFFGPGTRLTVL.

This clone has only a few counts. CDR3 DNA sequence: TGTGCCAGCAGCCAAGTGGGGGGGAGCTATAATTCACCCCTCCACTTT. Protein product: CASSQVGGSYNSPLHF. V gene TRBV3-1 (or the pseudogene TRBV3-2) combines with J gene TRBJ1-6; TRBD1 might be the D (5 bases). With 1 base removed from V and 3 bases from J, the gap between germline ends came to 10 bases. Per the germline V gene, CDR1 is LGHDT and CDR2 is YNNKEL (reference sequence). The CDR3 runs 16 residues.

The chain joins TRBV29-1 to TRBJ2-6; D possibly corresponds to TRBD1 (5 bases). This CDR3 is built from 16 residues. Germline V gives CDR1 SQVTM, CDR2 ANQGSEA. V lost 5 bases, J lost 0 bases, and 14 bases lay in between. The CDR3: CSVLGHPHSGANVLTF. DNA for the CDR3: TGCAGCGTTTTAGGACACCCACACTCTGGGGCCAACGTCCTGACTTTC.

The V call is TRBV6-4, the J call TRBJ1-1; maybe TRBD1 (5 bases). The V gene lost 4 bases and the J gene lost 4 bases, with 10 bases spanning the gap. Germline CDR1 reads MRHNA; CDR2 reads SNTAGT. CDR3 size: 13 residues. This chain's CDR3 is CASSVDGGTEAFF. The CDR3 DNA reads TGTGCCAGCAGTGTGGACGGGGGCACTGAAGCTTTCTTT.

The chain combines TRBV10-3 with TRBJ1-2, with D possibly being TRBD1 (6 bases). Germline V lookup: CDR1 ENHRY, CDR2 SYGVKD. CDR3 length: 15 residues. V shed 3 bases and J shed 5 bases, with 16 bases lying between them. DNA of the CDR3: TGTGCCATCAGTGAAAAGGGACAAGGGTCTTATGGCTACACCTTC. Translating it yields CAISEKGQGSYGYTF.

The J gene is TRBJ2-3, the V gene TRBV5-1; 8 nucleotides match TRBD2. The CDR3 is 16 residues long. Germline CDR1 SGHRS, CDR2 YFSETQ. V was clipped by 4 bases and J by 6 bases; unmatched bases: 13. The DNA of the CDR3 is TGCGCCAGCAGCCCGGGCGGCCGGGGGGGATCCGATACGCAGTATTTT. Its translation is CASSPGGRGGSDTQYF.

V is TRBV7-8 and J is TRBJ1-2; D perhaps matches TRBD1 (5 bases). The length of the CDR3 is 12 residues. Trimming stripped 3 bases from V and 4 bases from J, with 6 bases between. CDR1 and CDR2 (germline): SGHVS, FQNEAQ. CDR3 residues: CASSFDSYGYTF. CDR3 nucleotides: TGTGCCAGCAGCTTCGACAGCTATGGCTACACCTTC.